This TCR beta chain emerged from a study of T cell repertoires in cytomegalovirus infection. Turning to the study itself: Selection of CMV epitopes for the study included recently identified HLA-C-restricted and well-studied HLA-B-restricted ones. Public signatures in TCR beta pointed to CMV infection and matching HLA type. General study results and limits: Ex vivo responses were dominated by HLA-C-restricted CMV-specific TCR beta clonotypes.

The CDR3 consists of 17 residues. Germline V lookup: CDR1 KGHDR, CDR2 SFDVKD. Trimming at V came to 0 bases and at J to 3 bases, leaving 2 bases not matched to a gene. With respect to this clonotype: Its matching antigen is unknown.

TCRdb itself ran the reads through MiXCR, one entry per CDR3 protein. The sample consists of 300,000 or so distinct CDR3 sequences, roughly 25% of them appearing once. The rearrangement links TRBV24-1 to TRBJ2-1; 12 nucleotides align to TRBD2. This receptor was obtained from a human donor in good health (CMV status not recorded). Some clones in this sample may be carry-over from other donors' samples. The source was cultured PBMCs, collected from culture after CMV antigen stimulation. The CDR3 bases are TGTGCCACCAGTGATTTGCAGACTAGCGGGAGCTACAATGAGCAGTTCTTC. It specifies CATSDLQTSGSYNEQFF.